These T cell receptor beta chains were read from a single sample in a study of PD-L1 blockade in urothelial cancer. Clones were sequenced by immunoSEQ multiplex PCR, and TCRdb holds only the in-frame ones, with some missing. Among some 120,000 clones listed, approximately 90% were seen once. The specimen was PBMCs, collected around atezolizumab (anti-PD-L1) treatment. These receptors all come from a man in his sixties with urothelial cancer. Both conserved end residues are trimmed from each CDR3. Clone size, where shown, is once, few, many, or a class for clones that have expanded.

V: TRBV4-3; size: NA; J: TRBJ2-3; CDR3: ASSRTTGDTQY
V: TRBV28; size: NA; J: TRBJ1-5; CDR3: ASRSSNQPQH
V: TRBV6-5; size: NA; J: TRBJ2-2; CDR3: ASSRYGGNTGELF
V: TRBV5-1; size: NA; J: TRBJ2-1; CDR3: ASSLRGTSSYNEQF
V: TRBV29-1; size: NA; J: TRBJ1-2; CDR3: SVWRLGTGNGYT
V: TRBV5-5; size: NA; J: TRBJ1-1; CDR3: ASSLEQGSGTEAF
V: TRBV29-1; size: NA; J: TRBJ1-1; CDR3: SVREDTEAF
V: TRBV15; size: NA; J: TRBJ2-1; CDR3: ATSTPFGEQF
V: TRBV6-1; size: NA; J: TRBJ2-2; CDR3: ASTSQGARTGELF
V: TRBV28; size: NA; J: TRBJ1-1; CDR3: ASSLRTVNTEAF
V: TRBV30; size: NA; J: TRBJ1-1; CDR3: AWRQGLAF
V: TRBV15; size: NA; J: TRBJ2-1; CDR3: ATSRVAGQPQF
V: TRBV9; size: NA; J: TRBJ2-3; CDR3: ASSVREGLSDTQY
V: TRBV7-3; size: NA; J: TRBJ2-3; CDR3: ASSSALAGWYTDTQY
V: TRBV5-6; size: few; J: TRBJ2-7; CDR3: ASSTGFLSYEQY
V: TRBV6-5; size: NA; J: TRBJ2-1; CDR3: ASRDSLREQF
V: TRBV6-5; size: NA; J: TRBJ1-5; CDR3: ASRRDRASNQPQH
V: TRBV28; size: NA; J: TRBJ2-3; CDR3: ASSFPIGTGGGTQY
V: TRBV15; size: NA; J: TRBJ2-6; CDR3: ATSLSMTASSGANVLT
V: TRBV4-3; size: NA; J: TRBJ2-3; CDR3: ASSLNPTTSTDTQY
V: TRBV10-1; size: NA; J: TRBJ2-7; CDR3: ASSDLAAGSYEQY
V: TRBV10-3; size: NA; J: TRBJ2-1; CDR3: AISERDRGYNEQF
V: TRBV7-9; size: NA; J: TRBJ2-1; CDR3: ASSLAELAVGYNEQF
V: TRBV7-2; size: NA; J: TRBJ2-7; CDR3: ASSPRTGSYEQY
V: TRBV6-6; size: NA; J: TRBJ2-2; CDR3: ASTPRENTGELF
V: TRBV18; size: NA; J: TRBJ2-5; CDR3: ASSPPGETQY
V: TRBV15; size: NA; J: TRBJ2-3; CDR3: ATSSRQGAVSDTQY
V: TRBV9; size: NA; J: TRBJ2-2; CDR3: ASSVGHTGELF
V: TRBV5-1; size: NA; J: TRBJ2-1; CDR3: ASSFSGNEQF
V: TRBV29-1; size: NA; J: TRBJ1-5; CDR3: SVVRQVEGNQPQH
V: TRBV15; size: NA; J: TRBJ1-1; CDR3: ATSRVAGEAF
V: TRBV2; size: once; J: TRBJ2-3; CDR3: ASSVLAGGSSTDTQY
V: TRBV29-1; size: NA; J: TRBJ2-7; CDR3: SVGQGTYEQY
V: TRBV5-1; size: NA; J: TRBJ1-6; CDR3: ASSSLYNSPLH
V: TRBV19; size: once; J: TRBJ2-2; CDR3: ASSIDGSGGSGELF
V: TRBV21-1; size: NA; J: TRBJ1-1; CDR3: ASSKTPGTANTEAF
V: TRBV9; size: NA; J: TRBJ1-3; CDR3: ASSVAGVGGNTIY
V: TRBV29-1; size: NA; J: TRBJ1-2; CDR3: SVTGQGPFGYT
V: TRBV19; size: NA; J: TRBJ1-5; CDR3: ASSVDRGFSQPQH
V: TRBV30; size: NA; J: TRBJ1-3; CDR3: AWSVPRVSGNTIY
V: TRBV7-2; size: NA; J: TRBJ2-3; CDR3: ASSLTGTTSTDTQY
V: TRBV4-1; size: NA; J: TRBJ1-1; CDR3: ASSPRGVTEAF
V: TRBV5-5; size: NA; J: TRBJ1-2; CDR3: ASSFLFTARSYGYT
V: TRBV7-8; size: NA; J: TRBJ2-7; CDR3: ASSLGGTGGPTFYEQY
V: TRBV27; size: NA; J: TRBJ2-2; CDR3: ASRGASNTGELF
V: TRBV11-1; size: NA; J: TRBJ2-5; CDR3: ASSNPEETQY
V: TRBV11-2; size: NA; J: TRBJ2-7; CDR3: ASRERGRGPLSSYEQY
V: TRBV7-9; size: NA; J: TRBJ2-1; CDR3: ASSLAVQSPDHNEQF
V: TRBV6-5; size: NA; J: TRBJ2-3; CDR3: ASSPTSPDTQY
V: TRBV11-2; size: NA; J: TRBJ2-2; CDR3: ASSPPLTRSKYTGELF
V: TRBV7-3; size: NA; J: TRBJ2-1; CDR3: ASSKGQGLENEQF
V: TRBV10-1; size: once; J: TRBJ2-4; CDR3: ASSEGGAGNIQY
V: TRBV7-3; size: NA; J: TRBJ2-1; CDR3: ASSPEPLNNEQF
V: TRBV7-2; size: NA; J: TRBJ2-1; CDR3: ASSGKLGTSGRYGEQF
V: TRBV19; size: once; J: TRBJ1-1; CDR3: ASSIPPRGMNTEAF
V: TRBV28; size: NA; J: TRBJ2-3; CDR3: ASSRWAGTSGTDTQY
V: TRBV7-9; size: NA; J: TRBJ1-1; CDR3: ASTSGTGVNTEAF
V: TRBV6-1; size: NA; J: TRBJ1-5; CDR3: ASSESRSNQPQH
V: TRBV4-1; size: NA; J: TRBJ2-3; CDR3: ASSQDSGLAGD